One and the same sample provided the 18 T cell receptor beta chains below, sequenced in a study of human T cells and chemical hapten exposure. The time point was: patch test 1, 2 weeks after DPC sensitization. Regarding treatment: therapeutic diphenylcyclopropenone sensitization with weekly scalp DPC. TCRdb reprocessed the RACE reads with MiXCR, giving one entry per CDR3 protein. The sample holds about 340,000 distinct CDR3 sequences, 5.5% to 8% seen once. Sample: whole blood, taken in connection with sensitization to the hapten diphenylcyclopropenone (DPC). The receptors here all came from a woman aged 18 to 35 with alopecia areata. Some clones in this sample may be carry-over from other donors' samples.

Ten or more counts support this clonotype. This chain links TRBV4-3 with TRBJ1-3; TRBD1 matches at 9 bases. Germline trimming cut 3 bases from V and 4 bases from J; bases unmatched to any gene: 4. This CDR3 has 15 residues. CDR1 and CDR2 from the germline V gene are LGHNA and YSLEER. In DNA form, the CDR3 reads TGCGCCAGCAGCCAGGGGACAGGGATCGGAAACACCATATATTTT. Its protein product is CASSQGTGIGNTIYF.

DNA of the CDR3: TGTGCCAGCAGCACGACCGACTACGAGCAGTACTTC. It encodes CASSTTDYEQYF. The chain carries TRBV7-2 and TRBJ2-7; D uncertain. The CDR3 consists of 12 residues. Per germline, CDR1 SGHTA and CDR2 FQGNSA. Trimming cost V 5 bases and J 3 bases, with 8 bases left between them.

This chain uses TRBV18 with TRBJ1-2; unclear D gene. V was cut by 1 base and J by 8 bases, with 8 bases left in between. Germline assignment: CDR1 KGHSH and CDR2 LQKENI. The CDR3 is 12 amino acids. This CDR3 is CASSPLEGGYTF. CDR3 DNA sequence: TGTGCCAGCTCACCACTCGAGGGAGGCTACACCTTC.

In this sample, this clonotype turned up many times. Here the CDR3 DNA reads TGTGCCAGCAGCCCAGACGGGGGTCCTAGCACAGATACGCAGTATTTT. It specifies CASSPDGGPSTDTQYF. The chain combines TRBV3-1 with TRBJ2-3; the D gene is possibly TRBD2 (6 bases). V lost 4 bases, J lost 0 bases, and 14 bases lay in between. The CDR3 sequence is 16 residues long. Germline CDR1 and CDR2: LGHDT and YNNKEL (reference sequence).

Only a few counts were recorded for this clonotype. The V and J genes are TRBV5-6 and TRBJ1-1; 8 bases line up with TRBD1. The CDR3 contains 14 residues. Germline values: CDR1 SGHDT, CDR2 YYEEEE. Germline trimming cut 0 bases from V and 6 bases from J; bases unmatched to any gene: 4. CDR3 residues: CASSLVDRGPEAFF. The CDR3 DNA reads TGTGCCAGCAGCTTGGTTGACAGGGGCCCTGAAGCTTTCTTT.

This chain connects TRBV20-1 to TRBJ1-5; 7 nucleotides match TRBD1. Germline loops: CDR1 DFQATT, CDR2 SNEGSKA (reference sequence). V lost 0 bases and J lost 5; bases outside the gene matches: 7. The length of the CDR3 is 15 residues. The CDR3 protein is CSARDGDRVDQPQHF. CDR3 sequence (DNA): TGCAGTGCTAGAGACGGAGACAGGGTTGATCAGCCCCAGCATTTT.

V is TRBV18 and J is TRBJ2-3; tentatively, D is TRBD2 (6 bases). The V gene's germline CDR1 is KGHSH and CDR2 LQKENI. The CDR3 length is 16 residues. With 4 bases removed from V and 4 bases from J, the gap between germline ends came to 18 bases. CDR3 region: CASSLSSGRRSDTQYF. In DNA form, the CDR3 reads TGTGCCAGCTCACTGTCCTCAGGGAGGAGGTCAGATACGCAGTATTTT.

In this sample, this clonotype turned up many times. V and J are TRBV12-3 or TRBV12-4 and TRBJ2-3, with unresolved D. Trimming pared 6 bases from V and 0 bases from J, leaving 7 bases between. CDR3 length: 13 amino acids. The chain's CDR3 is CASRHHSTDTQYF. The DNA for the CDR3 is TGTGCCAGCAGACACCATAGCACAGATACGCAGTATTTT.

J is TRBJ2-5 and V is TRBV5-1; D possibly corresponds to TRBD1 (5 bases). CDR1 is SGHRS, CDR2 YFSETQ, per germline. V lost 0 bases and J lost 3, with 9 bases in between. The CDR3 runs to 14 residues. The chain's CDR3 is CASSLGQPKETQYF. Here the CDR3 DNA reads TGCGCCAGCAGCTTGGGACAGCCGAAAGAGACCCAGTACTTC. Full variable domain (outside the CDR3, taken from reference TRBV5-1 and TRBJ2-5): KAGVTQTPRYLIKTRGQQVTLSCSPISGHRSVSWYQQTPGQGLQFLFEYFSETQRNKGNFPGRFSGRQFSNSRSEMNVSTLELGDSALYLCASSLGQPKETQYFGPGTRLLVL.

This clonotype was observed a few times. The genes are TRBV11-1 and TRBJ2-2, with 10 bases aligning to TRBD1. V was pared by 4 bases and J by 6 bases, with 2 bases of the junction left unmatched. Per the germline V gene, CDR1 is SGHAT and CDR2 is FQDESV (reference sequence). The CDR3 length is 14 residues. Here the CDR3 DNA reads TGTGCCAGCAGCTGGGACAGGGGCGCCGGGGAGCTGTTTTTT. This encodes CASSWDRGAGELFF.

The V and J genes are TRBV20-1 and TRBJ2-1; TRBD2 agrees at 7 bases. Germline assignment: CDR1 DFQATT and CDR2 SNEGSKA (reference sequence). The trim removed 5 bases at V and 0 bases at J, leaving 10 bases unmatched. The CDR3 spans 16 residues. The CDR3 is CSALDQGLLSYNEQFF. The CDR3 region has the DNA TGCAGTGCTTTAGATCAGGGACTACTCTCCTACAATGAGCAGTTCTTC.

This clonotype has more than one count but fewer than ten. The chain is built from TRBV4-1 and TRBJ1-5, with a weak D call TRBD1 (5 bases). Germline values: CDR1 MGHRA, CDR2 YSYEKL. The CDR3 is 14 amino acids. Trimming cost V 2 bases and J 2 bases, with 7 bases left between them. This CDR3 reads CASSQTRGNQPQHF. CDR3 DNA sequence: TGCGCCAGCAGCCAAACCAGGGGCAATCAGCCCCAGCATTTT.

CDR3 sequence: CSARVDRGSFNSPLHF. CDR3 in DNA: TGCAGTGCTAGAGTGGATCGGGGGAGCTTTAATTCACCCCTCCACTTT. This chain links TRBV20-1 with TRBJ1-6, with TRBD1 as a possible D gene (5 bases). The CDR3 covers 16 residues. Germline V lookup: CDR1 DFQATT, CDR2 SNEGSKA (reference sequence). Trimming removed 1 base from V and 6 bases from J, with 16 bases in between.

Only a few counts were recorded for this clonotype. The CDR3 DNA reads TGTGCCAGCAGCTCCCGACAGGGTAACAACGAGCAGTACTTC. Encoded protein: CASSSRQGNNEQYF. The chain employs TRBV7-2 and TRBJ2-7, with 7 bases that match TRBD1. The germline CDR1 and CDR2 sequences are SGHTA and FQGNSA. The CDR3 covers 14 residues. With V trimmed by 4 bases and J by 5 bases, 8 bases remained unmatched.

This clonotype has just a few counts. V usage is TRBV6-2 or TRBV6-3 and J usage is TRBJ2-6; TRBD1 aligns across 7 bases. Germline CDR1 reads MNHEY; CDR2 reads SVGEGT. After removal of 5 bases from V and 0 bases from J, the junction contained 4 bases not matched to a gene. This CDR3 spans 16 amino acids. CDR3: CASSSGTASGANVLTF. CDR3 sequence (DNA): TGTGCCAGCAGTAGTGGGACAGCCTCTGGGGCCAACGTCCTGACTTTC.

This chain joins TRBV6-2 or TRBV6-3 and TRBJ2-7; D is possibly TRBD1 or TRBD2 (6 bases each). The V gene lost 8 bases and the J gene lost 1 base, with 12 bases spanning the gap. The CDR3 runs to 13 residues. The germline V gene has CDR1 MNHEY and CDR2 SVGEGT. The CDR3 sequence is CASHKGGSYEQYF. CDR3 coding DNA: TGTGCCAGCCATAAGGGGGGTTCCTACGAGCAGTACTTC.

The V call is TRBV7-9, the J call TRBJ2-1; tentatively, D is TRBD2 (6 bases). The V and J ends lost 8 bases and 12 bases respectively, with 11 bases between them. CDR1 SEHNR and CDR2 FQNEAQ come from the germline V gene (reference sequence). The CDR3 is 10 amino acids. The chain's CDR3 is CASGGDGQFF. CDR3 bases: TGTGCCAGCGGAGGGGACGGGCAGTTCTTC.

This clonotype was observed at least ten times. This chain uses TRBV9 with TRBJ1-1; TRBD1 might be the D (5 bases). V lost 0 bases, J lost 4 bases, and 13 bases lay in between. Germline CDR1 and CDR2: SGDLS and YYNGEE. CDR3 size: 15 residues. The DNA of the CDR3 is TGTGCCAGCAGCGTAGAAGGGCAGGGTCGCACTGAAGCTTTCTTT. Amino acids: CASSVEGQGRTEAFF.